This passage covers 16 T cell receptor beta chains from one sample sequenced in a study of T cell changes during pregnancy in multiple sclerosis. Repertoires were generated with immunoSEQ multiplex PCR, while TCRdb's copy carries only in-frame clones and drops some. Among 55,000 to 80,000 clones listed, 80% to 95% were seen once. The specimen comprised CD8+ T cells from peripheral blood mononuclear cells, sampled in the second trimester of pregnancy. The receptors were sampled from a female donor with multiple sclerosis, enrolled in a pregnancy study.

This clone appeared a single time. This chain uses TRBV5-4 with TRBJ1-1, with 8 bases fitting TRBD1. Germline V gives CDR1 SGHNT, CDR2 YYREEE (reference sequence). The CDR3 consists of 15 residues. With 3 bases clipped from V and 1 base from J, the junction kept 5 bases outside the gene matches. CDR3 bases: TGTGCCAGCAGCTCGACCGGGACAGGGAACACTGAAGCTTTCTTT. It codes for CASSSTGTGNTEAFF.

The CDR3 DNA reads TGTGCCAGCAGCCAAGGGGTGGAAGGGGCCTACGAGCAGTACTTC. Translation: CASSQGVEGAYEQYF. The genes are TRBV4-2 and TRBJ2-7, with D possibly being TRBD1 (5 bases). Germline values: CDR1 LGHNA, CDR2 YNFKEQ. Trimming shortened V by 1 base and J by 2 bases, and 12 bases separated the two germline ends. CDR3 length: 15 residues.

The chain's CDR3 is CASSPLFRRTSEDYYEQYF. CDR3 DNA sequence: TGTGCCAGCAGCCCCCTGTTTCGTCGGACTAGCGAAGATTACTACGAGCAGTACTTC. The chain links TRBV5-8 to TRBJ2-7, with 9 bases lining up with TRBD2. Germline-derived CDR1 and CDR2 are SGHTS and YDEGEE. This CDR3 spans 19 amino acids. V lost 4 bases to trimming and J lost 3 bases; unmatched junction nucleotides: 20.

The J gene is TRBJ2-5, the V gene TRBV29-1; a possible D gene is TRBD2 (6 bases). V lost 4 bases and J lost 5, with 11 bases in between. The CDR3 is 12 residues long. The germline gives CDR1 SQVTM, CDR2 ANQGSEA. In DNA, the CDR3 is TGCAGCGTTGTACGGGAGATGGAGACCCAGTACTTC. Protein product: CSVVREMETQYF. Together with reference TRBV29-1 and TRBJ2-5, the CDR3 gives the full variable domain: SAVISQKPSRDICQRGTSLTIQCQVDSQVTMMFWYRQQPGQSLTLIATANQGSEATYESGFVIDKFPISRPNLTFSTLTVSNMSPEDSSIYLCSVVREMETQYFGPGTRLLVL.

The chain links TRBV12-2 to TRBJ2-1; the D call in the table, TRBD2, was not verified against the DNA. TRBV12-2 is deemed a pseudogene. CDR3 length equals 17 residues. CDR3 loop: CASRPTELAGAYNEQFF. In DNA form, the CDR3 reads TGTGCAAGTCGACCCACAGAGCTAGCGGGGGCCTACAATGAGCAGTTCTTC.

V gene TRBV6-5 combines with J gene TRBJ2-4; D is unresolved. Trimming removed 6 bases from V and 3 bases from J, with 9 bases in between. The CDR3 extends over 13 amino acids. CDR1 is MNHEY and CDR2 is SVGAGI in the germline V gene. CDR3 coding DNA: TGTGCCAGCAGCCCTAATAACAAAAACATTCAGTACTTC. Its protein is CASSPNNKNIQYF.

V and J are TRBV27 and TRBJ1-4, with D hard to call. The CDR3 is 12 amino acids. The germline V and J ends were trimmed by 10 bases and 5 bases, with 11 bases remaining between them. CDR1 and CDR2 (germline): MNHEY, SMNVEV (reference sequence). The CDR3 spells CANPGRNEKLFF. The CDR3 DNA reads as TGTGCCAACCCGGGGAGAAATGAAAAACTGTTTTTT.

The rearrangement joins TRBV9 to TRBJ2-2; tentative D call: TRBD2 (6 bases). Germline-derived CDR1 and CDR2 are SGDLS and YYNGEE. This CDR3 has 15 amino acids. The V and J ends lost 3 bases and 2 bases respectively, with 11 bases between them. DNA of the CDR3: TGTGCCAGCAGCGCCGGGACTTCTAACACCGGGGAGCTGTTTTTT. Translated, it gives CASSAGTSNTGELFF.

This sequence joins TRBV2 and TRBJ2-3; tentatively, D is TRBD2 (6 bases). This CDR3 comprises 17 residues. V lost 8 bases, J lost 1 base, and 22 bases lay in between. Germline V lookup: CDR1 SNHLY, CDR2 FYNNEI. The CDR3 protein is CASPRLGGPKRTDTQYF. In nucleotides, the CDR3 is TGTGCCAGCCCCCGGTTGGGAGGACCGAAGCGCACAGATACGCAGTATTTT.

This clone was observed a few times. CDR3 bases: TGCGCCAGCAGGGGGACTGGGTCGGCCCAGTACTTC. This codes for CASRGTGSAQYF. The rearrangement joins TRBV10-2 to TRBJ2-5; D might be TRBD2 (6 bases). This CDR3 comprises 12 residues. Trimming shortened V by 6 bases and J by 9 bases, and 14 bases separated the two germline ends. Germline values: CDR1 WSHSY, CDR2 SAAADI.

This chain links TRBV5-1 with TRBJ1-1, with TRBD1 matching over 7 bases. V trimming: 2 bases; J trimming: 5 bases; junction bases outside the gene matches: 6. The CDR3 consists of 14 residues. In germline, CDR1 is SGHRS, CDR2 YFSETQ. The CDR3 reads CASSFSTGVTEAFF. CDR3 bases: TGCGCCAGCAGCTTCTCCACAGGGGTGACTGAAGCTTTCTTT.

The chain uses TRBV27 and TRBJ2-7; a weak D match, TRBD2 (7 bases). Deletions cut 6 bases from V and 7 bases from J, with 19 bases between. CDR3 length: 14 residues. Germline lookup yields CDR1 MNHEY and CDR2 SMNVEV (reference sequence). The CDR3 DNA reads as TGTGCCAGCAGGGGCGGGGGCCCAATTAGAGAGCAGTACTTC. Encoded protein: CASRGGGPIREQYF.

The chain uses TRBV4-1 and TRBJ2-2, with 9 bases matching TRBD1. This CDR3 spans 17 amino acids. Germline assignment: CDR1 MGHRA and CDR2 YSYEKL. The J segment lost 4 bases and the V segment lost 3 bases, leaving 9 bases of the junction unmatched. CDR3 in amino acids: CASSQAPTGGTTGELFF. CDR3 in DNA: TGCGCCAGCAGCCAGGCCCCTACAGGGGGCACCACCGGGGAGCTGTTTTTT.

The chain links TRBV21-1 to TRBJ1-1; the table's D call of TRBD1 was not tested on the DNA. TRBV21-1 is designated a pseudogene. The CDR3 loop spans 16 amino acids. Written as DNA, the CDR3 is TGTGCCAGCAGCCCAAGAATAGGGGAAATAGACACTGAAGCTTTCTTT. Translation gives CASSPRIGEIDTEAFF.

The chain combines TRBV7-2 with TRBJ2-7; 10 nucleotides agree with TRBD2. Germline values: CDR1 SGHTA, CDR2 FQGNSA. J gave up 3 bases and V 2 bases, and 4 bases lay outside the gene matches. CDR3 length: 15 residues. CDR3 sequence: CASSLWTSGSYEQYF. Written as DNA, the CDR3 is TGTGCCAGCAGCTTATGGACTAGCGGTAGCTACGAGCAGTACTTC. The whole variable domain, filled in from reference TRBV7-2 and TRBJ2-7, reads GAGVSQSPSNKVTEKGKDVELRCDPISGHTALYWYRQSLGQGLEFLIYFQGNSAPDKSGLPSDRFSAERTGGSVSTLTIQRTQQEDSAVYLCASSLWTSGSYEQYFGPGTRLTVT.

The chain carries TRBV21-1 and TRBJ2-1; TRBD1 was called by the table and not checked on the DNA. TRBV21-1 is listed as a pseudogene. The CDR3 is 14 residues long. The DNA of the CDR3 is TGTGCCAGCAGGGGGCTGGACCCGCACAATGAGCAGTTCTTC. It codes for CASRGLDPHNEQFF.